Following are 10 T cell receptor beta chains from one sample sequenced in a study of blood T cell repertoires in COVID-19. Produced via immunoSEQ multiplex PCR; TCRdb's table is partial and in-frame only. The sample contains fewer than 140,000 clones, less than 80% of which appear only once. The source material was peripheral blood. The receptors here all came from a man at least 80 years old with COVID-19, enrolled during active disease.

The V call is TRBV11-2, the J call TRBJ2-5; D call uncertain. Germline loops: CDR1 SGHAT, CDR2 FQNNGV. V dropped 11 bases and J dropped 1 base, with 11 bases sitting between them. CDR3 size: 12 residues. CDR3 sequence (DNA): TGTGCCCCAGCGCGCAGCCAAGAGACCCAGTACTTC. This codes for CAPARSQETQYF.

In this sample, this clone turned up once. The chain links TRBV29-1 to TRBJ1-1; tentatively, D is TRBD1 (6 bases). This CDR3 is built from 12 residues. V was pared by 4 bases and J by 6 bases, with 12 bases between. CDR1 is SQVTM, CDR2 ANQGSEA, per germline. The CDR3 loop is CSVVGGSSEAFF. The DNA of the CDR3 is TGCAGCGTTGTTGGGGGCAGCTCTGAAGCTTTCTTT.

The genes are TRBV27 and TRBJ1-1; tentatively, D is TRBD1 (6 bases). In germline, CDR1 is MNHEY, CDR2 SMNVEV (reference sequence). This CDR3 spans 13 amino acids. V lost 7 bases and J 1 base, leaving 10 bases between the germline ends. CDR3 DNA: TGTGCCAGCAATACAGGGTGGAACACTGAAGCTTTCTTT. Its protein product is CASNTGWNTEAFF.

This clone appeared a single time. V gene TRBV6-5 combines with J gene TRBJ2-1; D might be TRBD1 (5 bases). Trimming took 2 bases from V and 4 from J, leaving 6 bases between them. The CDR3 runs to 13 residues. Germline CDR1 is MNHEY and CDR2 is SVGAGI. The CDR3 protein is CASSYDSYNEQFF. The CDR3 nucleotides are TGTGCCAGCAGTTACGACAGTTACAATGAGCAGTTCTTC.

The chain uses TRBV5-6 and TRBJ1-5, with D uncertain. CDR1 is SGHDT, CDR2 YYEEEE, per germline. Between the trimmed V and J ends, which lost 1 base and 3 bases, there was a span of 2 bases. The CDR3 is made up of 12 amino acids. CDR3: CASSLLNQPQHF. Here the CDR3 DNA reads TGTGCCAGCAGCTTGCTCAATCAGCCCCAGCATTTT. Combining the CDR3 with reference TRBV5-6 and TRBJ1-5 gives the whole variable domain DAGVTQSPTHLIKTRGQQVTLRCSPKSGHDTVSWYQQALGQGPQFIFQYYEEEERQRGNFPDRFSGHQFPNYSSELNVNALLLGDSALYLCASSLLNQPQHFGDGTRLSIL.

The V and J genes are TRBV7-9 and TRBJ1-6; no clear D. In germline, CDR1 is SEHNR, CDR2 FQNEAQ (reference sequence). V lost 2 bases and J lost 7, with 12 bases in between. This CDR3 contains 15 residues. The CDR3 nucleotides read TGTGCCAGCAGCTTATCCCCCAGACTGAATTCACCCCTCCACTTT. Translating it yields CASSLSPRLNSPLHF.

The rearrangement links TRBV19 to TRBJ2-2; D may be TRBD1 (6 bases). Trimming took off 4 bases at V and 0 bases at J, with 12 bases between the two ends. Germline CDR1 LNHDA, CDR2 SQIVND (reference sequence). There are 16 residues in the CDR3. This chain's CDR3 is CASSRDTLTNTGELFF. The DNA of the CDR3 is TGTGCCAGTAGTAGGGACACCCTCACGAACACCGGGGAGCTGTTTTTT.

The chain couples TRBV5-1 to TRBJ2-5, with 8 nucleotides matching TRBD1. Trimming took 2 bases from V and 5 from J; bases not matched to a gene: 8. This CDR3 is 15 amino acids long. Germline V gene data show CDR1 as SGHRS and CDR2 as YFSETQ. In DNA form, the CDR3 reads TGCGCCAGCAGCTTAGCCAGGGGGCCAGGGGAGACCCAGTACTTC. Translated: CASSLARGPGETQYF.

The J gene is TRBJ2-1, the V gene TRBV6-5; the match to TRBD2 covers 8 bases. Germline CDR1 is MNHEY and CDR2 is SVGAGI. The CDR3 covers 15 residues. The junction had 6 bases not matched to a gene; V was cut back by 2 bases and J by 6 bases. Here the CDR3 DNA reads TGTGCCAGCAGTTACCAGACTAGCGTGGTCAATGAGCAGTTCTTC. Protein: CASSYQTSVVNEQFF.

The count of this clone is one. V is TRBV9 and J is TRBJ2-3, with D perhaps matching TRBD2 (7 bases). The V gene's germline CDR1 is SGDLS and CDR2 YYNGEE. This CDR3 has 16 residues. V was shortened by 4 bases and J by 3 bases, with 18 bases between the two germline ends. CDR3 amino acids: CASSFGGGPQTDTQYF. CDR3 coding DNA: TGTGCCAGCAGCTTTGGGGGGGGGCCTCAAACAGATACGCAGTATTTT.